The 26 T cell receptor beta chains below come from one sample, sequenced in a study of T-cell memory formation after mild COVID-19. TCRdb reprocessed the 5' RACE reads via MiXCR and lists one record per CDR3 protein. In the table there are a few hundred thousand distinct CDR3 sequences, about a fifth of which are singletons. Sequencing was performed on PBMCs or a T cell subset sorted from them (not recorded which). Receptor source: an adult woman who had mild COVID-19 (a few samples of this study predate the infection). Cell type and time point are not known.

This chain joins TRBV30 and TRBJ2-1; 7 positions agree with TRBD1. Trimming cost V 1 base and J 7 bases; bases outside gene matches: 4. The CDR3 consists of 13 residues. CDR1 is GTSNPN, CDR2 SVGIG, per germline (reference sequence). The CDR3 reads CAWSEGGRNEQFF. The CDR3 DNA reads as TGTGCCTGGAGTGAAGGGGGCAGGAATGAGCAGTTCTTC.

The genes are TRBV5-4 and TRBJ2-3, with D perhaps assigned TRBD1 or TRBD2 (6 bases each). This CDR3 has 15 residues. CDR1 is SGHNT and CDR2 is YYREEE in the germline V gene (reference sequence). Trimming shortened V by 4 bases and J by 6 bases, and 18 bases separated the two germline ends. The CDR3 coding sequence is TGTGCCAGCAGCCGGACAGCGGTAGCGGCCGATACGCAGTATTTT. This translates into CASSRTAVAADTQYF. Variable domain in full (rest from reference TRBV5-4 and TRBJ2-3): ETGVTQSPTHLIKTRGQQVTLRCSSQSGHNTVSWYQQALGQGPQFIFQYYREEENGRGNFPPRFSGLQFPNYSSELNVNALELDDSALYLCASSRTAVAADTQYFGPGTRLTVL.

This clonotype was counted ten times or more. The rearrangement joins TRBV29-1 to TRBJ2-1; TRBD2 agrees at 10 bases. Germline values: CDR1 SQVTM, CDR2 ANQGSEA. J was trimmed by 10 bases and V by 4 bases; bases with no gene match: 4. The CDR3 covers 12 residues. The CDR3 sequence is CSVVAGGREQFF. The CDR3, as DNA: TGCAGCGTTGTAGCGGGAGGTAGAGAGCAGTTCTTC.

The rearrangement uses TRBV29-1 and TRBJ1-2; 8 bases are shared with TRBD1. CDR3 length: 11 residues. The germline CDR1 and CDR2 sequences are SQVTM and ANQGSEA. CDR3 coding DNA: TGCACGACAGGGGATAAGGCGGGCTACACCTTC. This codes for CTTGDKAGYTF.

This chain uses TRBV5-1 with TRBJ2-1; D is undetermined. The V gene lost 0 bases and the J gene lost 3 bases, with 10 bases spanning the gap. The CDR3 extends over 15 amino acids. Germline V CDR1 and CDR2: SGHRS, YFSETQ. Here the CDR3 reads CASSLERLNYNEQFF. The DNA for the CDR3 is TGCGCCAGCAGCTTGGAGAGGCTAAACTACAATGAGCAGTTCTTC.

The CDR3 bases are TGTGCCAGCAGCCAATCGCTCGTAAAAAACATTCAGTACTTC. It is translated as CASSQSLVKNIQYF. The chain joins TRBV3-1 to TRBJ2-4; D remains ambiguous. This CDR3 contains 14 residues. Germline V CDR1 and CDR2: LGHDT, YNNKEL (reference sequence). Trimming removed 2 bases from V and 4 bases from J, with 9 bases in between.

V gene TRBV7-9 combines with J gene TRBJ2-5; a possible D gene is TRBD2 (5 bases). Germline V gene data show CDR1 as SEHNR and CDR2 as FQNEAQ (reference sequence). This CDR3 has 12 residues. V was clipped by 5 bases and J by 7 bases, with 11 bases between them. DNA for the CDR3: TGTGCCAGCAGCCCAGCGGTAGTGACCCAGTACTTC. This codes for CASSPAVVTQYF.

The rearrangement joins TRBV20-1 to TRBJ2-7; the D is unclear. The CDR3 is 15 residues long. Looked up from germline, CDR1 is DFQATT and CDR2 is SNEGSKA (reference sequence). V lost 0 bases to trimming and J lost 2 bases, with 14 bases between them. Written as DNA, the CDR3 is TGCAGTGCTAGAGATTCCAAGAGTGTCCCCTACGAGCAGTACTTC. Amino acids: CSARDSKSVPYEQYF.

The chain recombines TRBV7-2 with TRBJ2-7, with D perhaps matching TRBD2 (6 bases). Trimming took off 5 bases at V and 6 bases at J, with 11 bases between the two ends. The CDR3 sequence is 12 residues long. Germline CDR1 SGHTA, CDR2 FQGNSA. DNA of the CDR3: TGTGCCAGCAGCCCGGCGGGGTTCGAGCAGTACTTC. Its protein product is CASSPAGFEQYF.

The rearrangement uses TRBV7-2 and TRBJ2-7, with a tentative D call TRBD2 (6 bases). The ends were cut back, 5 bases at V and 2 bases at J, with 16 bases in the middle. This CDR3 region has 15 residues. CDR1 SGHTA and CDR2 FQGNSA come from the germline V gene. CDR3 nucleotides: TGTGCCAGCAGCGCGGAGGGGCTAGCCGCCTACGAGCAGTACTTC. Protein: CASSAEGLAAYEQYF.

Here the CDR3 reads CASSLGGPGGYSPLHF. The DNA of the CDR3 is TGTGCCAGCAGTTTAGGTGGGCCAGGGGGATATTCACCCCTCCACTTT. This chain uses TRBV12-3 or TRBV12-4 with TRBJ1-6; TRBD1 matches 7 bases. V trimming: 1 base; J trimming: 8 bases; junction bases outside the gene matches: 8. The CDR3 sequence is 16 residues long.

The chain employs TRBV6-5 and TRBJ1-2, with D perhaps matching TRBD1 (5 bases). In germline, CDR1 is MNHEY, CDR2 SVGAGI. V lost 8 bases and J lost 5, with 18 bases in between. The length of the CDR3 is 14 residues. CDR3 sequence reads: CASLPPGGGYGYTF. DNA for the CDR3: TGTGCCAGCCTCCCACCCGGGGGAGGGTATGGCTACACCTTC.

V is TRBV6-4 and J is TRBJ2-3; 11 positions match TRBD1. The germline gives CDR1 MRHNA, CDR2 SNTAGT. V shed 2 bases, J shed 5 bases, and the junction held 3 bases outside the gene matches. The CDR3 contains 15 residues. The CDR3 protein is CASSDRDRGLDTQYF. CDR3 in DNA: TGTGCCAGCAGTGACCGGGACAGGGGGTTAGATACGCAGTATTTT.

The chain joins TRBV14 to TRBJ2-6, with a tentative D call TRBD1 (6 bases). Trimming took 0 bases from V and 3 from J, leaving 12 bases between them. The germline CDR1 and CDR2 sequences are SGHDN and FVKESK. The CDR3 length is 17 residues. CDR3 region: CASSQEKQGSGANVLTF. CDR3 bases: TGTGCCAGCAGCCAAGAGAAACAGGGAAGTGGGGCCAACGTCCTGACTTTC.

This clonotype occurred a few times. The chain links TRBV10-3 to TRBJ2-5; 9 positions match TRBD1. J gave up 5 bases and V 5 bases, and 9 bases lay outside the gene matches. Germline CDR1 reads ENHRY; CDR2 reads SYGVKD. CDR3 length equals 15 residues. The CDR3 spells CAISSPGQGTETQYF. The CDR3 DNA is TGTGCCATCAGTTCCCCGGGACAGGGTACCGAGACCCAGTACTTC.

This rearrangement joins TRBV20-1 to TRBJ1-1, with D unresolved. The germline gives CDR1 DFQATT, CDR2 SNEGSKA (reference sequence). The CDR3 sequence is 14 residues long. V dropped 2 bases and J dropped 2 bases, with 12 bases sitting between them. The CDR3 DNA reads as TGCAGTGCTAGACGGGGTTCTTCAAACACTGAAGCTTTCTTT. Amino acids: CSARRGSSNTEAFF.

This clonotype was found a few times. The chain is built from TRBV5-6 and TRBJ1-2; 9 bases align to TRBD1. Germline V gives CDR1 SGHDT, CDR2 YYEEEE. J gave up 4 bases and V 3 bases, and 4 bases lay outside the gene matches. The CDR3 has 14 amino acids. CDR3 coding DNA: TGTGCCAGCAGCTCGGGGACAGGGAGCTATGGCTACACCTTC. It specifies CASSSGTGSYGYTF.

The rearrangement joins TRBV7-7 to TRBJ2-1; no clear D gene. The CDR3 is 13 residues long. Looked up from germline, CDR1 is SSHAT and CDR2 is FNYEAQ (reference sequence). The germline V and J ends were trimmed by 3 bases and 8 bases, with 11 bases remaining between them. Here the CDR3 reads CASSLTVSDEQFF. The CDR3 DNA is TGTGCCAGCAGCTTGACTGTCTCGGATGAGCAGTTCTTC.

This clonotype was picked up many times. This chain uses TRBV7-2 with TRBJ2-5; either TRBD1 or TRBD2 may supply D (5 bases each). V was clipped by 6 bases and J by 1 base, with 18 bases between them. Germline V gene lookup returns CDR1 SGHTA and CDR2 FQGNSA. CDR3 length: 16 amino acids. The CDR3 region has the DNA TGTGCCAGCAGACTTGTAGCTGGGGCGGGCCAAGAGACCCAGTACTTC. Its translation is CASRLVAGAGQETQYF.

The CDR3: CASSTILAGVDNEQFF. Here the CDR3 DNA reads TGCGCCAGCAGCACCATACTAGCGGGAGTCGACAATGAGCAGTTCTTC. This chain connects TRBV5-1 to TRBJ2-1, with 11 positions matching TRBD2. The V gene's germline CDR1 is SGHRS and CDR2 YFSETQ. The length of the CDR3 is 16 residues. The ends lost 4 bases at V and 5 bases at J; junction bases unmatched: 8.

This CDR3 reads CASSPGTVKSMAFF. The CDR3, as DNA: TGTGCCAGCAGCCCCGGGACAGTAAAGAGCATGGCTTTCTTT. The chain has TRBV5-6 and TRBJ1-1; TRBD1 aligns across 7 bases. The CDR3 spans 14 residues. V gave up 4 bases and J gave up 11 bases; unmatched junction bases: 14. Germline V gene lookup returns CDR1 SGHDT and CDR2 YYEEEE.

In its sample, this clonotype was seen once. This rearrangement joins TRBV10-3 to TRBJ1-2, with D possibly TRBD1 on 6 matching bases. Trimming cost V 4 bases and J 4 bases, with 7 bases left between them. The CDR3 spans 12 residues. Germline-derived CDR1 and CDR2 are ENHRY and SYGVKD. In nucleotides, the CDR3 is TGTGCCATCAGTGTGGGGGCCTATGGCTACACCTTC. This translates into CAISVGAYGYTF.

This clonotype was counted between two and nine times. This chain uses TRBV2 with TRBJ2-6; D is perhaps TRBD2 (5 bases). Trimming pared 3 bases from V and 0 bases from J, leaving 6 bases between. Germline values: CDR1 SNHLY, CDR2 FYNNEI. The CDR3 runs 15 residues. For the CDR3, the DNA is TGTGCCAGCAGTGATGGAGGCTCTGGGGCCAACGTCCTGACTTTC. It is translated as CASSDGGSGANVLTF.

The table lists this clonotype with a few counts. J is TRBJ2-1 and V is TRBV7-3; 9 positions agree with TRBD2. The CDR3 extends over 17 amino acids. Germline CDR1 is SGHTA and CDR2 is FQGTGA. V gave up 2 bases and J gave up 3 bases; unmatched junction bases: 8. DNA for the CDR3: TGTGCCAGCAGCTTATTCGGGGGGACTAGCAGCTACAATGAGCAGTTCTTC. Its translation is CASSLFGGTSSYNEQFF.

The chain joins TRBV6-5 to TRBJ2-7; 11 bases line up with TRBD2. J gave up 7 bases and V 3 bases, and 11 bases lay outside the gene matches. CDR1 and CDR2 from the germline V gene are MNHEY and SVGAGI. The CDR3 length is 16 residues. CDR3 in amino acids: CASSYRLTSGEGEQYF. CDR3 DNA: TGTGCCAGCAGTTATCGCCTGACTAGCGGGGAGGGAGAGCAGTACTTC.

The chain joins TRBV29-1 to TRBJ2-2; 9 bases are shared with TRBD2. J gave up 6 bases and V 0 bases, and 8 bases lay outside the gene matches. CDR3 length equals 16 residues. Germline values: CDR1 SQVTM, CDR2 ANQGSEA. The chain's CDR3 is CSVEDRREGLAGELFF. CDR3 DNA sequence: TGCAGCGTTGAAGATAGGCGGGAGGGCCTCGCCGGGGAGCTGTTTTTT.